One sample yielded the 24 T cell receptor beta chains listed below, sequenced in a study of blood T cell repertoires in COVID-19. Profiled with immunoSEQ multiplex PCR; TCRdb holds only in-frame clones, not every one. Seen here are around 620,000 clones, 70% to 90% observed once, and the top ten hold roughly 0.25%. Sequencing was done on a sample of peripheral blood. Every receptor here comes from a woman in her late teens or twenties with acute or convalescent COVID-19.

This clone was picked up one time. J is TRBJ1-2 and V is TRBV5-4, with 8 bases identical to TRBD1. Looked up from germline, CDR1 is SGHNT and CDR2 is YYREEE (reference sequence). CDR3 size: 14 residues. Unmatched junction bases numbered 5, after V lost 6 bases and J lost 1 base. CDR3 sequence reads: CASNTGGLNYGYTF. The CDR3 DNA follows: TGTGCCAGCAACACAGGGGGACTTAACTATGGCTACACCTTC.

The chain recombines TRBV7-2 with TRBJ1-2; the D is unclear. The V gene's germline CDR1 is SGHTA and CDR2 FQGNSA. V lost 5 bases, J lost 8 bases, and 15 bases lay in between. CDR3 length: 13 amino acids. In DNA form, the CDR3 reads TGTGCCAGCAGCCCTATCAAGTACGGGGGCTACACCTTC. Its protein is CASSPIKYGGYTF. The full variable domain, rest sourced from reference TRBV7-2 and TRBJ1-2, is GAGVSQSPSNKVTEKGKDVELRCDPISGHTALYWYRQSLGQGLEFLIYFQGNSAPDKSGLPSDRFSAERTGGSVSTLTIQRTQQEDSAVYLCASSPIKYGGYTFGSGTRLTVV.

The J gene is TRBJ1-2, the V gene TRBV11-2; 7 nucleotides agree with TRBD1. CDR1 is SGHAT, CDR2 FQNNGV, per germline. This CDR3 has 15 residues. V shed 5 bases and J 8 bases; nucleotides not matched to a gene: 14. The CDR3 DNA follows: TGTGCCAGCAGCCGCAAGGCAACAGGGGTAGAGGGCTACACCTTC. This gives the protein CASSRKATGVEGYTF.

This clone is a singleton in its sample. The rearrangement joins TRBV6-6 to TRBJ2-3; D is undetermined. V was cut by 0 bases and J by 4 bases, with 5 bases left in between. The germline V gene has CDR1 MNHNY and CDR2 SVGAGI (reference sequence). CDR3 length: 13 residues. CDR3 amino acids: CASSYSLADTQYF. CDR3 DNA: TGTGCCAGCAGTTACTCCTTAGCAGATACGCAGTATTTT.

The chain combines TRBV9 with TRBJ2-2; the D gene is possibly TRBD2 (6 bases). Germline V gene data show CDR1 as SGDLS and CDR2 as YYNGEE. Between the trimmed V and J ends, which lost 1 base and 0 bases, there was a span of 13 bases. This CDR3 has 17 amino acids. In nucleotides, the CDR3 is TGTGCCAGCAGCGTACCTAGCGAGGGTCCGAACACCGGGGAGCTGTTTTTT. It translates to CASSVPSEGPNTGELFF.

The rearrangement joins TRBV7-9 to TRBJ1-2; the D is unclear. Trimming took 5 bases from V and 3 from J, leaving 13 bases between them. Germline assignment: CDR1 SEHNR and CDR2 FQNEAQ (reference sequence). This CDR3 region has 14 residues. The CDR3 bases are TGTGCCAGCAGCCTAGAGCTCACGTACTATGGCTACACCTTC. Its translation: CASSLELTYYGYTF. Variable domain in full (rest from reference TRBV7-9 and TRBJ1-2): DTGVSQNPRHKITKRGQNVTFRCDPISEHNRLYWYRQTLGQGPEFLTYFQNEAQLEKSRLLSDRFSAERPKGSFSTLEIQRTEQGDSAMYLCASSLELTYYGYTFGSGTRLTVV.

The chain links TRBV19 to TRBJ2-7, with D maybe TRBD1 (5 bases). The CDR3 contains 12 residues. The V end was cut by 7 bases, the J end by 2 bases, with 9 bases between. The germline gives CDR1 LNHDA, CDR2 SQIVND (reference sequence). The CDR3: CASMTAAYEQYF. Written as DNA, the CDR3 is TGTGCCAGTATGACAGCCGCCTACGAGCAGTACTTC.

The V call is TRBV3-1 (or the pseudogene TRBV3-2), the J call TRBJ1-1, with D perhaps TRBD1 (5 bases). Trimming took off 4 bases at V and 0 bases at J, with 6 bases between the two ends. From germline, CDR1 is LGHDT and CDR2 YNNKEL (reference sequence). The CDR3 length is 13 residues. CDR3 nucleotide sequence: TGTGCCAGCAGCCGACAGATGAACACTGAAGCTTTCTTT. This encodes CASSRQMNTEAFF.

This clone has only one observation. V and J are TRBV30 and TRBJ1-2; 10 nucleotides match TRBD1. The CDR3 is 15 amino acids. V was pared by 0 bases and J by 5 bases, with 6 bases of the junction left unmatched. From germline, CDR1 is GTSNPN and CDR2 SVGIG (reference sequence). CDR3 amino acids: CAWSVGDRGSYGYTF. DNA for the CDR3: TGTGCCTGGAGTGTTGGGGACAGGGGCTCGTATGGCTACACCTTC. Full variable domain (rest looked up from reference TRBV30 and TRBJ1-2): SQTIHQWPATLVQPVGSPLSLECTVEGTSNPNLYWYRQAAGRGLQLLFYSVGIGQISSEVPQNLSASRPQDRQFILSSKKLLLSDSGFYLCAWSVGDRGSYGYTFGSGTRLTVV.

DNA of the CDR3: TGTGCCAGCAGCCGCATAGACAGGGCCTTGGGGGATACGCAGTATTTT. The encoded protein is CASSRIDRALGDTQYF. The chain is built from TRBV11-1 and TRBJ2-3; 7 nucleotides align to TRBD1. The CDR3 covers 16 residues. Germline CDR1 is SGHAT and CDR2 is FQDESV (reference sequence). Trimming took 5 bases from V and 6 from J; bases not matched to a gene: 14.

The rearrangement uses TRBV4-1 and TRBJ1-2, with D tentatively TRBD1 (6 bases). The V end lost 7 bases, the J end lost 0 bases, and 15 bases lay between the germline ends. This CDR3 has 15 amino acids. Germline V gives CDR1 MGHRA, CDR2 YSYEKL. The CDR3 here is CASTGGHGANYGYTF. Written as DNA, the CDR3 is TGCGCCAGCACCGGGGGGCACGGAGCTAACTATGGCTACACCTTC.

The chain combines TRBV5-1 with TRBJ2-1, with D perhaps matching TRBD2 (7 bases). Between the trimmed V and J ends, which lost 7 bases and 6 bases, there was a span of 17 bases. Per the germline V gene, CDR1 is SGHRS and CDR2 is YFSETQ. The CDR3 contains 14 residues. The CDR3 DNA is TGCGCCAGCGTGTCGGGGGGCGCCTTCAATGAGCAGTTCTTC. As protein: CASVSGGAFNEQFF.

The V call is TRBV6-5, the J call TRBJ1-1; maybe TRBD1 (6 bases). V was clipped by 6 bases and J by 0 bases, with 11 bases between them. The germline V gene encodes CDR1 MNHEY and CDR2 SVGAGI. The CDR3 contains 14 residues. CDR3 in amino acids: CASRDRHMNTEAFF. CDR3 coding DNA: TGTGCCAGCAGGGACAGACACATGAACACTGAAGCTTTCTTT.

The V and J genes are TRBV11-2 and TRBJ1-3; D uncertain. There are 14 residues in the CDR3. The V gene's germline CDR1 is SGHAT and CDR2 FQNNGV. Trimming removed 5 bases at V and 8 bases at J, with 16 bases between. CDR3 DNA sequence: TGTGCCAGCAGCCGAGTTGGTGGCGGAGACACCATATATTTT. Amino acid sequence: CASSRVGGGDTIYF.

V gene TRBV7-2 combines with J gene TRBJ2-1; D unclear. Germline CDR1 SGHTA, CDR2 FQGNSA. CDR3 length: 13 amino acids. Trimming shortened V by 6 bases and J by 5 bases, and 11 bases separated the two germline ends. DNA of the CDR3: TGTGCCAGCAGACGGGTCTTAGACAATGAGCAGTTCTTC. Translated, it gives CASRRVLDNEQFF.

CDR3 nucleotides: TGTGCCAGTAGGCCGACAGGGTTTGCGGGCACTGAAGCTTTCTTT. The encoded protein is CASRPTGFAGTEAFF. The chain carries TRBV19 and TRBJ1-1, with 7 bases that match TRBD1. Germline assignment: CDR1 LNHDA and CDR2 SQIVND (reference sequence). With V trimmed by 6 bases and J by 4 bases, 11 bases remained unmatched. The CDR3 is 15 residues long.

A word on this clone: Other DNA sequences of this sample code for an identical CDR3. V usage is TRBV7-2 and J usage is TRBJ1-3, with D unresolved. From germline, CDR1 is SGHTA and CDR2 FQGNSA. This CDR3 region has 13 residues. V lost 1 base and J 4 bases, leaving 5 bases between the germline ends. CDR3 bases: TGTGCCAGCAGCTTAGGAGGGGGAAACACCATATATTTT. Amino acid sequence: CASSLGGGNTIYF.

The V call is TRBV30, the J call TRBJ1-2; the match to TRBD1 covers 8 bases. From germline, CDR1 is GTSNPN and CDR2 SVGIG (reference sequence). V lost 8 bases and J lost 4; bases outside the gene matches: 9. The CDR3 has 13 residues. The CDR3 is CAGPDRAGYGYTF. In DNA form, the CDR3 reads TGTGCCGGCCCGGACAGGGCAGGCTATGGCTACACCTTC.

This chain connects TRBV24-1 to TRBJ2-7, with a possible D match to TRBD1 (6 bases). V lost 4 bases, J lost 6 bases, and 12 bases lay in between. This CDR3 region has 13 residues. CDR1 and CDR2 (germline): KGHDR, SFDVKD. This CDR3 reads CATSEHGTSEQYF. The CDR3 DNA sequence: TGTGCCACCAGTGAACATGGGACATCCGAGCAGTACTTC.

The chain recombines TRBV6-5 with TRBJ1-2; D is ambiguous. Germline V gene data show CDR1 as MNHEY and CDR2 as SVGAGI. The CDR3 sequence is 13 residues long. Deletions cut 8 bases from V and 2 bases from J, with 12 bases between. Here the CDR3 reads CASSNRGNYGYTF. CDR3 nucleotide sequence: TGTGCCAGCTCCAACCGGGGAAACTATGGCTACACCTTC.

The chain is built from TRBV9 and TRBJ2-7, with 9 bases identical to TRBD2. The germline V gene has CDR1 SGDLS and CDR2 YYNGEE. The junction had 10 bases not matched to a gene; V was cut back by 0 bases and J by 9 bases. This CDR3 region has 15 residues. The CDR3 DNA sequence: TGTGCCAGCAGCGTAGAGGCGGGGGGGCCAAGCGGGCAGTACTTC. It specifies CASSVEAGGPSGQYF.

CDR3 loop: CASSLGRSGANVLTF. The CDR3, as DNA: TGTGCCAGCAGCCTCGGTCGGTCTGGGGCCAACGTCCTGACTTTC. The J gene is TRBJ2-6, the V gene TRBV5-4; D is uncertain. The V end lost 4 bases, the J end lost 1 base, and 9 bases lay between the germline ends. The CDR3 runs 15 residues. Per germline, CDR1 SGHNT and CDR2 YYREEE (reference sequence).

This sequence joins TRBV27 and TRBJ1-1; 7 nucleotides align to TRBD1. Trimming cost V 3 bases and J 5 bases; bases outside gene matches: 9. Germline CDR1 MNHEY, CDR2 SMNVEV (reference sequence). This CDR3 region has 15 residues. This CDR3 reads CASSFLQGRSTEAFF. The CDR3 nucleotides read TGTGCCAGCAGTTTTTTACAGGGGAGGTCGACTGAAGCTTTCTTT.

V usage is TRBV14 and J usage is TRBJ1-2; 7 bases agree with TRBD1. The V gene end was trimmed by 3 bases and the J gene end by 0 bases; junction bases not matched to a gene: 13. The CDR3 length is 18 residues. The germline V gene encodes CDR1 SGHDN and CDR2 FVKESK. The CDR3 loop is CASSQTGTALGANYGYTF. The CDR3 DNA reads TGTGCCAGCAGCCAGACCGGGACAGCCCTGGGAGCTAACTATGGCTACACCTTC.